One and the same sample provided the 27 T cell receptor beta chains below, sequenced in a study of shared clonotypes between healthy human individuals (dated by TCRdb to about 2020). Library method: the immunoSEQ multiplex PCR assay. TCRdb's version of the immuneACCESS table is confined to in-frame rearrangements and falls short of the full clone set. An unresolved V gene accounts for under half of the shortfall where checked; the remainder is of unknown origin. This sample holds some 2,400,000 clones; approximately 96% were observed only once. The ten top clones hold 0.13% of the sample. The source material was naive CD4+ T cells sorted from blood. The sample's cell subset or site, from its label and the paper: CD45RA+ positively selected. Receptors originate from a man aged 18 to 35 in good health.

The V gene is TRBV7-8, the J gene TRBJ2-5, with a tentative D call TRBD2 (5 bases). The CDR3 spans 15 residues. Trimming shortened V by 7 bases and J by 2 bases, and 17 bases separated the two germline ends. Germline CDR1 is SGHVS and CDR2 is FQNEAQ. The CDR3 reads CASTRAGLDQETQYF. The CDR3 DNA reads TGTGCCAGCACCCGGGCCGGACTGGATCAAGAGACCCAGTACTTC.

The gene calls are TRBV7-9 and TRBJ1-2; D may be TRBD1 (6 bases). With 0 bases removed from V and 3 bases from J, the gap between germline ends came to 8 bases. Germline V gene lookup returns CDR1 SEHNR and CDR2 FQNEAQ (reference sequence). This CDR3 contains 14 residues. CDR3 protein: CASSLARQDYGYTF. The CDR3 coding sequence is TGTGCCAGCAGCTTAGCGCGACAGGACTATGGCTACACCTTC.

V and J are TRBV19 and TRBJ2-2; 7 positions match TRBD1. V trimming: 7 bases; J trimming: 4 bases; junction bases outside the gene matches: 12. The CDR3 is made up of 16 amino acids. Germline CDR1 is LNHDA and CDR2 is SQIVND (reference sequence). CDR3 in amino acids: CASTLTDRVSTGELFF. CDR3 DNA: TGTGCCAGTACCCTAACCGACAGGGTGAGCACCGGGGAGCTGTTTTTT.

This chain connects TRBV4-3 to TRBJ2-6, with unresolved D. V was shortened by 8 bases and J by 0 bases, with 11 bases between the two germline ends. The germline V gene encodes CDR1 LGHNA and CDR2 YSLEER. The CDR3 length is 15 residues. CDR3 sequence reads: CASRIIGSGANVLTF. In DNA, the CDR3 is TGCGCCAGCCGAATAATAGGCTCTGGGGCCAACGTCCTGACTTTC.

The chain is built from TRBV7-8 and TRBJ2-3; 13 bases are a match to TRBD2. CDR3 size: 16 residues. The germline V gene has CDR1 SGHVS and CDR2 FQNEAQ. Trimming cost V 1 base and J 6 bases; bases outside gene matches: 4. CDR3 sequence: CASSLELAGGPDTQYF. For the CDR3, the DNA is TGTGCCAGCAGCTTAGAACTAGCGGGAGGGCCGGATACGCAGTATTTT.

The rearrangement links TRBV28 to TRBJ1-4; the D is unclear. CDR1 is MDHEN, CDR2 SYDVKM, per germline. This CDR3 comprises 12 residues. With 8 bases removed from V and 8 bases from J, the gap between germline ends came to 12 bases. This CDR3 reads CASCGMSEKLFF. The CDR3 coding sequence is TGTGCCAGCTGCGGGATGTCGGAAAAACTGTTTTTT.

V usage is TRBV7-3 and J usage is TRBJ2-7; TRBD1 is a possible D gene (7 bases). CDR3 size: 17 residues. The V end was cut by 1 base, the J end by 2 bases, with 18 bases between. Germline CDR1 and CDR2: SGHTA and FQGTGA. CDR3 DNA: TGTGCCAGCAGCTTAAAGGGGGGCCGGGACAGACCCTACGAGCAGTACTTC. This codes for CASSLKGGRDRPYEQYF.

Of note for this clone: At the DNA level, this CDR3 is encoded by other sequences in the same sample as well. The V gene is TRBV6-1, the J gene TRBJ2-7; 9 bases fit TRBD1. CDR1 is MNHNS, CDR2 SASEGT, per germline. V shed 4 bases, J shed 4 bases, and the junction held 5 bases outside the gene matches. The CDR3 runs to 14 residues. In DNA, the CDR3 is TGTGCCAGCAGTGCAGGGACAGGGACGTACGAGCAGTACTTC. Translating gives CASSAGTGTYEQYF.

The rearrangement links TRBV5-4 to TRBJ2-3; D might be TRBD2 (6 bases). Trimming stripped 4 bases from V and 2 bases from J, with 14 bases between. The CDR3 covers 15 residues. Germline V gene lookup returns CDR1 SGHNT and CDR2 YYREEE (reference sequence). The CDR3 region is CASSRAGSNTDTQYF. CDR3 coding DNA: TGTGCCAGCAGCCGGGCCGGGAGTAACACAGATACGCAGTATTTT. Filled out from reference TRBV5-4 and TRBJ2-3, the complete variable domain reads ETGVTQSPTHLIKTRGQQVTLRCSSQSGHNTVSWYQQALGQGPQFIFQYYREEENGRGNFPPRFSGLQFPNYSSELNVNALELDDSALYLCASSRAGSNTDTQYFGPGTRLTVL.

Turning to this clone: Other nucleotide sequences from this sample produce the same CDR3. V and J are TRBV5-1 and TRBJ1-6; unclear D gene. The length of the CDR3 is 15 residues. V gave up 1 base and J gave up 0 bases, with 5 bases separating them. The germline gives CDR1 SGHRS, CDR2 YFSETQ. The CDR3 nucleotides are TGCGCCAGCAGCTTGACTAGCTCCTATAATTCACCCCTCCACTTT. The encoded protein is CASSLTSSYNSPLHF.

The chain employs TRBV5-8 and TRBJ2-3; the match to TRBD1 covers 9 bases. CDR1 and CDR2 (germline): SGHTS, YDEGEE. CDR3 length: 15 amino acids. Trimming removed 4 bases from V and 4 bases from J; junction bases left unmatched: 7. The CDR3 loop is CASSGGQGDSDTQYF. CDR3 bases: TGTGCCAGCAGCGGGGGACAGGGTGATTCAGATACGCAGTATTTT.

This clone was counted once. This chain joins TRBV27 and TRBJ1-1; 9 nucleotides line up with TRBD1. The CDR3 spans 15 residues. Trimming cost V 3 bases and J 6 bases; bases outside gene matches: 8. Germline V lookup: CDR1 MNHEY, CDR2 SMNVEV (reference sequence). In DNA, the CDR3 is TGTGCCAGCAGTTTCGACAGGGGGAGTGGGGCTGAAGCTTTCTTT. Protein sequence: CASSFDRGSGAEAFF.

In its sample, this clone was seen once. The V call is TRBV15, the J call TRBJ2-5; 10 bases are shared with TRBD2. CDR1 LNHNV and CDR2 YYDKDF come from the germline V gene (reference sequence). Trimming at V came to 0 bases and at J to 2 bases, leaving 3 bases not matched to a gene. This CDR3 is 16 amino acids long. The CDR3 loop reads CATSRESGREQETQYF. The CDR3 DNA follows: TGTGCCACCAGCAGAGAAAGCGGGAGGGAACAAGAGACCCAGTACTTC.

The V gene is TRBV6-1, the J gene TRBJ2-1; 7 bases line up with TRBD1. Germline lookup yields CDR1 MNHNS and CDR2 SASEGT. V trimming: 5 bases; J trimming: 4 bases; junction bases outside the gene matches: 5. This CDR3 comprises 14 residues. CDR3 residues: CASSFRDSYNEQFF. CDR3 nucleotide sequence: TGTGCCAGCAGTTTCCGGGACAGTTACAATGAGCAGTTCTTC.

This chain's CDR3 is CATSPRTGKELFF. DNA of the CDR3: TGTGCCACCAGCCCCCGCACCGGGAAGGAGCTGTTTTTT. This chain joins TRBV15 and TRBJ2-2; weak D call: TRBD2 (5 bases). Trimming left V 5 bases short and J 10 bases short, with 14 bases between. The length of the CDR3 is 13 residues. In germline, CDR1 is LNHNV, CDR2 YYDKDF (reference sequence).

The chain couples TRBV25-1 to TRBJ2-3; tentatively, D is TRBD2 (6 bases). Trimming left V 1 base short and J 7 bases short, with 21 bases between. The CDR3 extends over 17 amino acids. Germline CDR1 is MGHDK and CDR2 is SYGVNS. The CDR3 region has the DNA TGTGCCAGCAGTGAATCCGCGGGGCGGACTTCGGTATATACGCAGTATTTT. This encodes CASSESAGRTSVYTQYF.

Comment on this clone: Sequence at one end of the junction differs from germline and may be a read error. The chain has TRBV27 and TRBJ2-2, with 8 bases lining up with TRBD1. The length of the CDR3 is 14 residues. Germline-derived CDR1 and CDR2 are MNHEY and SMNVEV (reference sequence). As DNA, the CDR3 is TGTGCCGGCAGGTGGGCAGGGGGCTCCGGGGAGCTGTTTTTT. Translated: CAGRWAGGSGELFF.

The gene calls are TRBV11-2 and TRBJ2-5; D may be TRBD1 (5 bases). The CDR3 loop spans 14 amino acids. V gave up 0 bases and J gave up 8 bases, with 13 bases separating them. Germline values: CDR1 SGHAT, CDR2 FQNNGV. CDR3 bases: TGTGCCAGCAGCTTAGATCTAGTGGGGCGAACCCAGTACTTC. This encodes CASSLDLVGRTQYF.

J is TRBJ1-4 and V is TRBV9, with D unclear. Germline CDR1 is SGDLS and CDR2 is YYNGEE. Between the trimmed V and J ends, which lost 3 bases and 12 bases, there was a span of 15 bases. This CDR3 has 13 amino acids. The CDR3 sequence is CASSGSQRVELFF. CDR3 bases: TGTGCCAGCAGCGGGTCCCAGAGGGTGGAACTGTTTTTT.

This clone was observed a single time. This chain connects TRBV5-4 to TRBJ2-5; 9 nucleotides match TRBD2. The V gene's germline CDR1 is SGHNT and CDR2 YYREEE (reference sequence). With V trimmed by 6 bases and J by 1 base, 13 bases remained unmatched. The CDR3 is made up of 17 amino acids. CDR3 sequence reads: CASNSRASGDLQETQYF. The CDR3 nucleotides read TGTGCCAGCAACTCTCGTGCTAGCGGGGACCTCCAAGAGACCCAGTACTTC.

The chain links TRBV10-3 to TRBJ1-5, with unresolved D. The CDR3 extends over 15 amino acids. Germline CDR1 is ENHRY and CDR2 is SYGVKD. Trimming shortened V by 2 bases and J by 4 bases, and 12 bases separated the two germline ends. The DNA for the CDR3 is TGTGCCATCAGTGAGGCAGGCGGACCTAATCAGCCCCAGCATTTT. It encodes CAISEAGGPNQPQHF.

With respect to this clone: The sample contains more than one DNA sequence encoding this CDR3. The V gene is TRBV7-9, the J gene TRBJ1-2, with 7 bases identical to TRBD1. The CDR3 is 13 residues long. V gave up 5 bases and J gave up 4 bases; unmatched junction bases: 4. The germline V gene encodes CDR1 SEHNR and CDR2 FQNEAQ (reference sequence). As DNA, the CDR3 is TGTGCCAGCAGCCCCAGGACAGGCTATGGCTACACCTTC. Translated: CASSPRTGYGYTF.

In this sample, this clone turned up a few times. Other DNA sequences within the sample encode an identical CDR3. V gene TRBV30 combines with J gene TRBJ1-1; D possibly corresponds to TRBD1 (6 bases). Germline loops: CDR1 GTSNPN, CDR2 SVGIG (reference sequence). V lost 2 bases and J lost 5, with 12 bases in between. CDR3 length: 13 amino acids. For the CDR3, the DNA is TGTGCCTGGAGTTTAACAGGGAGAACTGAAGCTTTCTTT. Protein sequence: CAWSLTGRTEAFF.

This chain uses TRBV2 with TRBJ1-2; possibly TRBD1 for D (6 bases). With 5 bases removed from V and 7 bases from J, the gap between germline ends came to 14 bases. This CDR3 contains 13 residues. Germline CDR1 is SNHLY and CDR2 is FYNNEI. The CDR3 DNA sequence: TGTGCCAGCAGTAAGGGGGGGCCCCTTGGCTACACCTTC. Protein sequence: CASSKGGPLGYTF.

J is TRBJ1-6 and V is TRBV6-1; D not resolved. V gave up 1 base and J gave up 0 bases, with 10 bases separating them. Looked up from germline, CDR1 is MNHNS and CDR2 is SASEGT. This CDR3 contains 17 residues. The CDR3 DNA is TGTGCCAGCAGTGAAGTCGGCGTCAGCTCCTATAATTCACCCCTCCACTTT. Its protein is CASSEVGVSSYNSPLHF.

This rearrangement joins TRBV6-5 to TRBJ1-2; a possible D gene is TRBD1 (6 bases). Germline-derived CDR1 and CDR2 are MNHEY and SVGAGI. The CDR3 spans 16 residues. Trimming left V 0 bases short and J 4 bases short, with 15 bases between. The CDR3 nucleotides are TGTGCCAGCAGTTACTCCCAGGGGTCTTCTTCCTATGGCTACACCTTC. Translated, it gives CASSYSQGSSSYGYTF.

In regard to this clone: The same CDR3 is also encoded by other DNA sequences in this sample. The V call is TRBV6-5, the J call TRBJ2-7; the D is unclear. V was trimmed by 6 bases and J by 2 bases, leaving 5 bases between them. Germline lookup yields CDR1 MNHEY and CDR2 SVGAGI. The CDR3 has 11 residues. The DNA of the CDR3 is TGTGCCAGCAGCAACGCCTACGAGCAGTACTTC. Amino acid sequence: CASSNAYEQYF.